This TCR beta chain appears in the sequencing data of a study of early T cells in non-severe SARS-CoV-2 infection (dated by TCRdb to about 2021). About the study as a whole: Because TCR sequencing was done on bulk RNA from unsorted whole blood, the alpha and beta chains could not be paired.

Set within a cohort of healthcare workers in London, UK, this nested case-control study involved weekly PCR testing of nasopharyngeal swabs along with blood sampling. Healthcare workers were recruited between 23 and 31 March 2020, during the week of the UK lockdown, and were followed weekly for up to roughly 16 weeks. Points on this clonotype: Its antigen target is currently unknown. It has no much larger one-base neighbor in the sample; base qualities were not kept.

General study outcomes and caveats: VDJdb matching was skewed toward anti-spike CD8 responses and likely underestimated virus-specific expansions by missing private and CD4 specificities.

V drops 6 bases and J drops 4 bases, leaving 13 bases in between. According to the germline V gene (reference sequence), CDR1 reads WNHNN and CDR2 reads SYGVQD. Including cysteine and phenylalanine, the CDR3 has 13 amino acids. This entry keeps only the CDR3 DNA: 39 bases, framed from base 1. Libraries were built with 5' RACE. TCRdb names NextSeq 500 as the instrument used. To correct for sequencing error and PCR bias, the TCR library protocol tagged individual cDNA molecules with unique molecular identifiers. Sequencing covered both TCR alpha and beta chains, and within each sample the abundances of alpha and beta sequences were tightly co-correlated. The authors processed their data as follows. Decombinator V4 was used to perform V gene, J gene and CDR3 annotation of TCR sequences. Expanded TCRs were defined as changing significantly between any two time points under a Poisson model with p below 0.0001. Abundances of TCRs were expressed as counts per million after normalisation to the total number of TCRs sequenced in each sample. TRAV1-2 paired with TRAJ12, TRAJ20 or TRAJ33 defined MAIT TCRs, while TRAV10 paired with TRAJ18 defined iNKT TCRs. VDJdb, accessed 1 November 2021, was searched for CMV, EBV and SARS-CoV-2 annotated TCRs, excluding TCRs annotated for multiple antigens. TCRdb handled the public reads itself, with Q25 trimming in fastp and clone calling in MiXCR, and kept productive beta chains. Rows are combined by CDR3 protein, so each entry shows the most common genes and DNA. TCRdb, not the original authors, processed these V and J calls. This sample lists 70,000 to 85,000 distinct CDR3 sequences; about 12% were detected once. About 6% of the sample belongs to the ten largest clones.

The sequence came from an adult who was a healthcare worker with PCR-confirmed SARS-CoV-2 infection or an uninfected control (not recorded which). Sequenced material: whole blood. The sequence links TRBV10-1 to TRBJ2-7; the D region possibly corresponds to TRBD2 (6 bases align). The DNA reads TGCGCCAGCAGGGAGGGAAGCGGGTACGAGCAGTACTTC. This sequence encodes CASREGSGYEQYF.